This T cell receptor (beta chain) was profiled in a study of blood T cell repertoires in COVID-19. For the study at large: Sources were T cells, B-cell-depleted T cells, or PBMCs; the material itself was cDNA or gDNA.

The ends were cut back, 1 base at V and 0 bases at J, with 7 bases in the middle. The CDR3 is made up of 15 amino acids. Germline loops: CDR1 MGHRA, CDR2 YSYEKL. Generated by immunoSEQ multiplex PCR, the TCRdb table keeps only in-frame clones and is missing some. The sample consists of approximately 170,000 clones, approximately 80% of them appearing once. The sample taken for sequencing was peripheral blood. The sequence was obtained from a man between 65 and 85 years old who had recovered from COVID-19. The rearrangement links TRBV4-1 to TRBJ1-3; maybe TRBD1 (6 bases). The CDR3 DNA is TGCGCCAGCAGCCAAGGGACAGCCTCTGGAAACACCATATATTTT. Protein product: CASSQGTASGNTIYF.